This T cell receptor beta chain comes out of a study of T cell responses to AZD1222 COVID-19 vaccine. Points from the study as a whole: Reportedly, close to half of spike-specific TCRs are directed against unmutated variant regions.

A word on this clone: The antigen is undetermined.

TCRdb's table, derived via immunoSEQ multiplex PCR, lists solely in-frame clones and lacks some. The sample has under 200,000 clones; approximately 92% are singletons. The specimen comprised peripheral blood, sampled 28 days after the second dose of the MenACWY control vaccine. The clonotype comes from an adult who received the MenACWY meningococcal vaccine as a control.

The CDR3 spells CASSITTPILDSGNTIYF. CDR3 sequence (DNA): TGTGCCAGTAGTATAACGACTCCTATCCTCGACTCTGGAAACACCATATATTTT. The chain joins TRBV19 to TRBJ1-3; D not resolved. V was shortened by 2 bases and J by 0 bases, with 17 bases between the two germline ends. The CDR3 is 18 residues long. Germline CDR1 is LNHDA and CDR2 is SQIVND (reference sequence).